The rows below give T cell receptor beta chains drawn from one sample of a study of shared clonotypes between healthy human individuals. TCRdb's copy holds only in-frame clones and misses some; the assay was immunoSEQ multiplex PCR. The sample includes about 1.5 million clones, approximately 98% of them seen just once. The source material was naive CD4+ T cells sorted from blood. Receptors were obtained from a young man in good health. The CDR3 runs from the conserved cysteine through the conserved F or W. Each record gives: clone size, CDR3 length, V gene, D gene, J gene, CDR3 DNA, CDR3 protein. A D gene is named only where the DNA matches it firmly. Clone size is not always given. Where it is, it says once, few, many or a class for expanded clones.

>NA|19|TRBV14|TRBD2|TRBJ2-1
TGTGCCAGCAGCCCGGGACTAGCGGGAGGGCTGATACGAAATAATGAGCAGTTCTTC
CASSPGLAGGLIRNNEQFF
>NA|12|TRBV6-6|NA|TRBJ1-1
TGTGCCAGCAGTTTTCAGAACACTGAAGCTTTCTTT
CASSFQNTEAFF
>NA|15|TRBV5-1|TRBD2|TRBJ2-1
TGCGCCAGCAGCTTGCAACTAGCGGGAGACAATGAGCAGTTCTTC
CASSLQLAGDNEQFF
>NA|14|TRBV11-2|NA|TRBJ1-3
TGTGCCAGCAGCCTGGACGGGGCTGGAAACACCATATATTTT
CASSLDGAGNTIYF
>NA|16|TRBV15|TRBD2|TRBJ2-1
TGTGCCACCAGCGCCGAAATAGCGGGAGACTACAATGAGCAGTTCTTC
CATSAEIAGDYNEQFF
>NA|15|TRBV5-1|TRBD2|TRBJ2-3
TGCGCCAGCAGCTCTAGCGGGAGGGAGTATGGTACGCAGTATTTT
CASSSSGREYGTQYF
>NA|13|TRBV7-2|NA|TRBJ1-1
TGTGCCAGCAGCTTAGGTATAGACACTGAAGCTTTCTTT
CASSLGIDTEAFF
>NA|16|TRBV29-1|TRBD2|TRBJ2-3
TGCAGCGTTGTTAATCCAGCGGGAGGCCGCACAGATACGCAGTATTTT
CSVVNPAGGRTDTQYF
>NA|14|TRBV28|NA|TRBJ1-5
TGTGCCAGCAGTTTTGGACAGCTCAATCAGCCCCAGCATTTT
CASSFGQLNQPQHF
>NA|13|TRBV5-1|TRBD1|TRBJ2-7
TGCGCCAGCAGCGGGGGACAGCGCTACGAGCAGTACTTC
CASSGGQRYEQYF
>NA|15|TRBV25-1|NA|TRBJ2-3
TGTGCCAGCAGTGACGGGGTTTCTAGCACAGATACGCAGTATTTT
CASSDGVSSTDTQYF
>NA|12|TRBV2|NA|TRBJ2-7
TGTGCCAGCAGTGAAAATACGGACGAGCAGTACTTC
CASSENTDEQYF
>once|14|TRBV7-8|NA|TRBJ2-7
TGTGCCAGCAGCCCTGTACCCCGGGGCTACGAGCAGTACTTC
CASSPVPRGYEQYF
>NA|15|TRBV5-1|TRBD1|TRBJ2-7
TGCGCCAGCAGCTTCGGGACAGGGGGAGTCTACGAGCAGTACTTC
CASSFGTGGVYEQYF
>NA|13|TRBV9|NA|TRBJ2-5
TGTGCCAGCAGCCCGGGCCTTCAAGAGACCCAGTACTTC
CASSPGLQETQYF
>NA|13|TRBV15|TRBD1|TRBJ1-2
TGTGCCACCAGGGGAGGGGGCGCGAGGGGCTACACCTTC
CATRGGGARGYTF
>NA|10|TRBV7-2|NA|TRBJ2-5
TGTGCCAGCAGCTCCCTGGTCTCCTACTTC
CASSSLVSYF
>NA|15|TRBV7-2|NA|TRBJ1-4
TGTGCCAGCAGCCCGCAACAGGCAACTAATGAAAAACTGTTTTTT
CASSPQQATNEKLFF
>NA|17|TRBV5-5|TRBD2|TRBJ2-1
TGTGCCAGCAGCTTGCGACTAGCGGGAGTAACCTACAATGAGCAGTTCTTC
CASSLRLAGVTYNEQFF
>NA|15|TRBV5-1|TRBD1|TRBJ2-3
TGCGCCAGCAGTCCCGGGACAGGGGGCGCGGATACGCAGTATTTT
CASSPGTGGADTQYF
>NA|13|TRBV19|TRBD2|TRBJ2-1
TGTGCCAGTAGATTGGCGGGAGGCCTTGAGCAGTTCTTC
CASRLAGGLEQFF
>NA|14|TRBV5-1|NA|TRBJ2-7
TGCGCCAGCAGCGGCGGTACACTAGCCTACGAGCAGTACTTC
CASSGGTLAYEQYF
>NA|12|TRBV5-1|NA|TRBJ1-1
TGCGCCAGCAGCTCTCAGGAGACTGAAGCTTTCTTT
CASSSQETEAFF
>NA|16|TRBV5-4|NA|TRBJ1-2
TGTGCCAGCAGCCCAGGAGTTTCCTTAAGCAGAGATGGCTACACCTTC
CASSPGVSLSRDGYTF
>NA|15|TRBV5-1|TRBD1|TRBJ2-3
TGCGCCAGCAGCGGAACAGGGGCGAGCACAGATACGCAGTATTTT
CASSGTGASTDTQYF
>NA|15|TRBV6-5|NA|TRBJ2-7
TGTGCCAGCAGTGCGGATCCGGCGGGCCACTACGAGCAGTACTTC
CASSADPAGHYEQYF
>NA|14|TRBV10-3|TRBD2|TRBJ2-3
TGTGCCATCAGTAGCGGGAGGTACACAGATACGCAGTATTTT
CAISSGRYTDTQYF